The 8 T cell receptor beta chains below were found in one sample sequenced in a study of early T cells in non-severe SARS-CoV-2 infection. Each CDR3 protein gets one entry after TCRdb re-called the 5' RACE reads with MiXCR. The top ten clones hold about 1.5% of a sample with some 85,000 distinct CDR3 sequences, roughly 13% of them seen once. Sequencing was performed on whole blood. Receptors were obtained from an adult who was a healthcare worker with PCR-confirmed SARS-CoV-2 infection or an uninfected control (not recorded which).

J is TRBJ2-1 and V is TRBV29-1, with D maybe TRBD2 (5 bases). Germline assignment: CDR1 SQVTM and CDR2 ANQGSEA. This CDR3 has 11 amino acids. Deletions cut 4 bases from V and 10 bases from J, with 11 bases between. CDR3: CSVVPSGEQFF. The CDR3 nucleotides are TGCAGCGTTGTCCCTTCGGGAGAGCAGTTCTTC.

In its sample, this clonotype was seen a few times. The gene calls are TRBV6-6 and TRBJ2-1; D remains ambiguous. Trimming shortened V by 6 bases and J by 3 bases, and 12 bases separated the two germline ends. The CDR3 covers 14 residues. The germline CDR1 and CDR2 sequences are MNHNY and SVGAGI (reference sequence). The CDR3 DNA is TGTGCCAGCAGCGCCCCCTGGGACTACAATGAGCAGTTCTTC. It translates to CASSAPWDYNEQFF.

V gene TRBV19 combines with J gene TRBJ2-4; 8 nucleotides match TRBD2. CDR1 and CDR2 (germline): LNHDA, SQIVND (reference sequence). This CDR3 comprises 14 residues. The junction had 10 bases not matched to a gene; V was cut back by 8 bases and J by 7 bases. CDR3 loop: CASSRGTSRNIQYF. CDR3 sequence (DNA): TGTGCCAGTTCCCGCGGGACTAGTAGGAACATTCAGTACTTC.

This clonotype was seen at least ten times. The chain is built from TRBV6-1 and TRBJ2-3; 9 bases agree with TRBD1. Germline V gives CDR1 MNHNS, CDR2 SASEGT. The CDR3 extends over 13 amino acids. Trimming at V came to 6 bases and at J to 4 bases, leaving 2 bases not matched to a gene. The CDR3 sequence is CASRGQGPDTQYF. The CDR3 DNA is TGTGCCAGCAGAGGACAGGGGCCAGATACGCAGTATTTT.

This clonotype was picked up many times. The J gene is TRBJ1-2, the V gene TRBV19, with 9 bases matching TRBD1. This CDR3 comprises 18 residues. Germline V CDR1 and CDR2: LNHDA, SQIVND (reference sequence). Trimming cost V 3 bases and J 3 bases; bases outside gene matches: 14. CDR3: CASSIDRDRAGAYYGYTF. DNA for the CDR3: TGTGCCAGTAGTATTGACCGGGACAGGGCAGGGGCCTACTATGGCTACACCTTC.

V and J are TRBV21-1 and TRBJ2-1; the D call of TRBD2 is as the table states it, not checked on the DNA. TRBV21-1 is a pseudogene locus. CDR3 length equals 21 residues. The CDR3 sequence is CASSKGGTTSGGHCSYNEQFF. CDR3 in DNA: TGTGCCAGCAGCAAAGGAGGCACCACTAGCGGGGGGCATTGCTCCTACAATGAGCAGTTCTTC.

This chain connects TRBV11-1 to TRBJ1-2, with 7 bases identical to TRBD1. The CDR3 has 14 amino acids. The germline V gene has CDR1 SGHAT and CDR2 FQDESV (reference sequence). J was trimmed by 3 bases and V by 3 bases; bases with no gene match: 4. CDR3 in amino acids: CASSFEQGYYGYTF. The CDR3 DNA reads as TGTGCCAGCAGCTTCGAACAGGGGTACTATGGCTACACCTTC.

Ten or more counts support this clonotype. The chain uses TRBV7-8 and TRBJ2-7; the match to TRBD1 covers 10 bases. The CDR3 has 13 residues. With 5 bases clipped from V and 6 bases from J, the junction kept 4 bases outside the gene matches. The germline V gene has CDR1 SGHVS and CDR2 FQNEAQ. CDR3 sequence: CASSLDRGGEQYF. As DNA, the CDR3 is TGTGCCAGCAGCCTGGACAGGGGGGGCGAGCAGTACTTC.